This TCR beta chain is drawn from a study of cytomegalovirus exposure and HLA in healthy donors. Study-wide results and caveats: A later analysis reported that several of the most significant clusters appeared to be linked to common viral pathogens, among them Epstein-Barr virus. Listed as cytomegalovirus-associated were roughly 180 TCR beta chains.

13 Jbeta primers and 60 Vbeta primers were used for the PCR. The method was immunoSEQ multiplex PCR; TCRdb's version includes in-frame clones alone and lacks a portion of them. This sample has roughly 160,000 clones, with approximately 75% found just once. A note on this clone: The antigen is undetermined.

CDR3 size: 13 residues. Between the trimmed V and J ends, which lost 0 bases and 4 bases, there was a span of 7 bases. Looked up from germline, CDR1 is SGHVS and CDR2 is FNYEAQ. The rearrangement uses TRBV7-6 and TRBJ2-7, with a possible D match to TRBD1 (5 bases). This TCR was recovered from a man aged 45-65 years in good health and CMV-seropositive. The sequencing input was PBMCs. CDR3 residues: CASSLAGPYEQYF. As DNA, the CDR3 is TGTGCCAGCAGCTTAGCGGGGCCATACGAGCAGTACTTC.